This T cell receptor beta chain is from a study of blood T cell repertoires in COVID-19. Study-wide context: The cDNA or gDNA used as material had been derived from T cells, B-cell-depleted T cells, or PBMCs.

Cohort assignment relied on participant-reported clinical history. Some clones are missing from TCRdb's copy, which holds only in-frame ones; the method was immunoSEQ multiplex PCR. The sample holds a few hundred thousand clones, 65% to 85% seen once. This CDR3 has 15 amino acids. The germline CDR1 and CDR2 sequences are MNHEY and SVGAGI. Trimming shortened V by 1 base and J by 15 bases, and 22 bases separated the two germline ends. Source material: PBMCs or T cells enriched from blood (not recorded which). The V call is TRBV6-5, the J call TRBJ2-1; a possible D gene is TRBD1 (6 bases). The clonotype was recovered from a woman aged 40 to 50 with acute COVID-19. The CDR3 region is CASSYFRGTTMIGFF. The CDR3 DNA reads TGTGCCAGCAGTTACTTCAGGGGTACTACAATGATAGGGTTCTTC.